This is a list of T cell receptor beta chains from one sample in a study of cytomegalovirus exposure and HLA in healthy donors. Sequencing was performed with immunoSEQ multiplex PCR; in TCRdb, only in-frame clones are kept and a portion is missing. This table has fewer than 120,000 clones, 70% to 85% appearing once. Sequences were obtained from PBMCs. The receptors shown here come from a man aged 30 to 39 in good health and CMV-seropositive. Both conserved end residues are part of each CDR3. D genes are given only for firm matches. Clone size is not always given. Where it is, it says once, few, many or a class for expanded clones.

. | TRBJ1-3 | TRBV10-3 | . | CAISGQDSGNTIYF | TGTGCCATCAGTGGGCAGGATTCTGGAAACACCATATATTTT
TRBD2 | TRBJ2-2 | TRBV4-2 | . | CASSQEPSGGNTGELFF | TGTGCCAGCAGCCAAGAGCCGAGCGGGGGGAACACCGGGGAGCTGTTTTTT
. | TRBJ1-2 | TRBV19 | . | CASSAGYRYGYTF | TGTGCCAGTAGTGCGGGGTATCGCTATGGCTACACCTTC
. | TRBJ2-2 | TRBV7-6 | . | CASSRLAYTGELFF | TGTGCCAGCAGCAGGCTAGCGTACACCGGGGAGCTGTTTTTT
TRBD1 | TRBJ1-1 | TRBV7-8 | . | CASSLDDRAMGNTEAFF | TGTGCCAGCAGCTTAGATGACAGGGCAATGGGGAACACTGAAGCTTTCTTT
. | TRBJ1-2 | TRBV7-9 | . | CASSSGTKGYGYTF | TGTGCCAGCAGTTCCGGGACAAAGGGGTATGGCTACACCTTC
. | TRBJ1-6 | TRBV21-1 | . | CASSKGWTGDGSPLHF | TGTGCCAGCAGCAAAGGGTGGACAGGGGATGGTTCACCCCTCCACTTT
. | TRBJ2-7 | TRBV11-2 | . | CASSLATSYEQYF | TGTGCCAGCAGCTTAGCCACATCCTACGAGCAGTACTTC
. | TRBJ1-5 | TRBV4-3 | . | CASSQGGGQPQHF | TGCGCCAGCAGCCAGGGGGGGGGCCAGCCCCAGCATTTT
TRBD1 | TRBJ1-5 | TRBV27 | . | CASSLSPGTGYQPQHF | TGTGCCAGCAGTTTATCGCCCGGGACAGGGTACCAGCCCCAGCATTTT
. | TRBJ1-2 | TRBV29-1 | . | CSVPGAGVYGYTF | TGCAGTGTCCCCGGGGCAGGGGTCTATGGCTACACCTTC
. | TRBJ1-4 | TRBV5-3 | . | CARSQSGYVEEKLFF | TGTGCCAGAAGCCAATCGGGGTATGTTGAAGAAAAACTGTTTTTT
TRBD1 | TRBJ2-2 | TRBV14 | . | CASSQYPPGQGAAGELFF | TGTGCCAGCAGCCAATACCCTCCAGGACAGGGGGCGGCCGGGGAGCTGTTTTTT
TRBD1 | TRBJ1-1 | TRBV18 | few | CASSPQGTGLANTEAFF | TGTGCCAGCTCACCGCAAGGGACAGGGCTTGCGAACACTGAAGCTTTCTTT
TRBD1 | TRBJ1-5 | TRBV10-3 | . | CAISEFQGADQPQHF | TGTGCCATCAGTGAGTTTCAGGGGGCCGATCAGCCCCAGCATTTT
. | TRBJ1-1 | TRBV27 | . | CASSLSGGTEAFF | TGTGCCAGCAGTTTATCGGGGGGAACTGAAGCTTTCTTT
. | TRBJ1-1 | TRBV4-1 | . | CASSQVLTVTEAFF | TGCGCCAGCAGCCAAGTCCTGACAGTCACTGAAGCTTTCTTT
TRBD2 | TRBJ2-3 | TRBV7-3 | . | CASSFSGGSTDTQYF | TGTGCCAGCAGCTTTAGCGGGGGGTCCACAGATACGCAGTATTTT
. | TRBJ2-1 | TRBV27 | . | CASSTWMGGGRFF | TGTGCCAGCAGTACTTGGATGGGCGGGGGCCGGTTCTTC
TRBD2 | TRBJ2-7 | TRBV10-3 | . | CAISDLAGTHYEQYF | TGTGCCATCAGTGACCTAGCGGGGACCCACTACGAGCAGTACTTC
. | TRBJ2-3 | TRBV19 | . | CASSPRPGNTDTQYF | TGTGCCAGCAGCCCCCGCCCGGGGAACACAGATACGCAGTATTTT
. | TRBJ2-1 | TRBV4-3 | few | CASALQGNVYNEQFF | TGCGCCAGCGCACTACAGGGCAATGTGTACAATGAGCAGTTCTTC
. | TRBJ1-4 | TRBV5-6 | . | CASSLIATNEKLFF | TGTGCCAGCAGCTTGATCGCAACTAATGAAAAACTGTTTTTT
TRBD2 | TRBJ2-5 | TRBV7-2 | . | CASSLGSGGGGTQYF | TGTGCCAGCAGCTTAGGTTCCGGCGGGGGGGGGACCCAGTACTTC